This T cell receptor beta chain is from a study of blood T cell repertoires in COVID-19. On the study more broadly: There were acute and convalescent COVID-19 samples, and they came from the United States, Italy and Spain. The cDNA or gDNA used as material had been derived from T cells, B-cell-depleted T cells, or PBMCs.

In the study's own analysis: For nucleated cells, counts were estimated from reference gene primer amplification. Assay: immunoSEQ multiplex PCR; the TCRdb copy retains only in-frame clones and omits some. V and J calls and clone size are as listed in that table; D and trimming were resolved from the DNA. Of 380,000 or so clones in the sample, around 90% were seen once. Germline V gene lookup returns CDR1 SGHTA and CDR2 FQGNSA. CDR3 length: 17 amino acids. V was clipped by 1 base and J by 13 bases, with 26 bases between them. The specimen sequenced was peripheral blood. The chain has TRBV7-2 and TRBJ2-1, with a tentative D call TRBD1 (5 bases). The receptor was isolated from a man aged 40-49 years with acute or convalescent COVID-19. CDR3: CASSLVRQLYYPQGQFF. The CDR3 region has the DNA TGTGCCAGCAGCTTAGTCCGGCAGCTTTATTATCCTCAGGGTCAGTTCTTC.